This T cell receptor (beta chain) was captured by sequencing in a study of blood T cells in healthy people across ages. The length of the CDR3 is 16 residues. V dropped 8 bases and J dropped 2 bases, with 16 bases sitting between them. The germline V gene has CDR1 MNHNY and CDR2 SVGAGI (reference sequence). Findings and caveats of the study: Strong correlation was found linking TCR beta diversity to naive T cell percentage. A greater number of naive CD4+ cells and higher diversity distinguished long-lived donors from aged donors.

Points on this clonotype: The antigen is not known.

A J-beta primer mix and a sample-barcoded 5' primer were used in a second PCR of roughly 6 to 12 cycles. TCRdb called the 5' RACE reads again in MiXCR, with one record for every CDR3 protein. The sample consists of about 780,000 distinct CDR3 sequences, 35% to 50% of them appearing once. Isolated per sample were at least 6 million PBMCs. Extracted total RNA amounted to at least 5.5 micrograms for each sample. This clonotype was sampled from an elderly man in good health. The chain employs TRBV6-6 and TRBJ2-6; D is perhaps TRBD1 (6 bases). Sequences were obtained from blood. CDR3 protein: CASFSDRKTGANVLTF. CDR3 DNA: TGTGCCAGCTTCTCGGACAGAAAAACTGGGGCCAACGTCCTGACTTTC.